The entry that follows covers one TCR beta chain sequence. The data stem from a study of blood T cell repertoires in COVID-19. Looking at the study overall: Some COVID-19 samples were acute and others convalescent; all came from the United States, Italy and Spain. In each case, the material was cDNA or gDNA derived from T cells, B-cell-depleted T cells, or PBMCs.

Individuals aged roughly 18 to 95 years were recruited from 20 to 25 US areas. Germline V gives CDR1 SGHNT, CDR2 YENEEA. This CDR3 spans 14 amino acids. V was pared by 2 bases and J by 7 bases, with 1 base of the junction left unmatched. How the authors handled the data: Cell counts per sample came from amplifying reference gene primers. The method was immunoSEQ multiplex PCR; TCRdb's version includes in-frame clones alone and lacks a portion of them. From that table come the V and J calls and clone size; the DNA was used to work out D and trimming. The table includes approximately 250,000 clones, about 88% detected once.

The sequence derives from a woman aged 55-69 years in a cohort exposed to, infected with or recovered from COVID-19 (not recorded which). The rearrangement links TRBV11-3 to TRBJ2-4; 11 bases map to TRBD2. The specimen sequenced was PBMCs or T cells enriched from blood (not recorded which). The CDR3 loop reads CASSLTSGSNIQYF. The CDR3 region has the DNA TGTGCCAGCAGCTTAACTAGCGGGAGTAACATTCAGTACTTC.